There are many counts of the clone carrying this TCR beta chain. This sample stems from a study of T-cell memory formation after mild COVID-19. Trimming left V 5 bases short and J 4 bases short, with 17 bases between. Germline loops: CDR1 LNHNV, CDR2 YYDKDF (reference sequence). The CDR3 runs to 15 residues. TCRdb re-called the 5' RACE reads with MiXCR, one entry per CDR3 protein. The table records some 97,000 distinct CDR3 sequences, around 10% of them present only once. This clonotype originated in a man younger than 35 who had mild COVID-19 (a few samples of this study predate the infection). Cell type and time point are not known. This rearrangement joins TRBV15 to TRBJ2-5; D is ambiguous. Material for sequencing was PBMCs or a T cell subset sorted from them (not recorded which). The CDR3 here is CATSARKGLGETQYF. CDR3 in DNA: TGTGCCACCAGCGCACGTAAGGGTTTGGGAGAGACCCAGTACTTC. Variable domain in full (rest from reference TRBV15 and TRBJ2-5): DAMVIQNPRYQVTQFGKPVTLSCSQTLNHNVMYWYQQKSSQAPKLLFHYYDKDFNNEADTPDNFQSRRPNTSFCFLDIRSPGLGDTAMYLCATSARKGLGETQYFGPGTRLLVL.